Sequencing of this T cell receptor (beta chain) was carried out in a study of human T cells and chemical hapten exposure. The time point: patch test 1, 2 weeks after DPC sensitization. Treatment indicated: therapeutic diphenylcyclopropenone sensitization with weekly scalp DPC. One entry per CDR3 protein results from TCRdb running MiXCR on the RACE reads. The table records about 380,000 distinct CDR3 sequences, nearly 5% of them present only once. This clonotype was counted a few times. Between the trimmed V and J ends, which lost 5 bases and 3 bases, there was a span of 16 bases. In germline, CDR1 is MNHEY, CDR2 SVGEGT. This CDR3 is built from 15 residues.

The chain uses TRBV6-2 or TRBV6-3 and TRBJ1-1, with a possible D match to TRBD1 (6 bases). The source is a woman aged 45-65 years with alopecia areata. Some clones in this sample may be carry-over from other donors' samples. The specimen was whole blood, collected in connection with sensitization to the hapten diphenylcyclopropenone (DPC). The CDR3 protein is CASSTLDRHHTEAFF. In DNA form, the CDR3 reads TGTGCCAGCAGTACCCTAGACAGGCACCACACTGAAGCTTTCTTT.